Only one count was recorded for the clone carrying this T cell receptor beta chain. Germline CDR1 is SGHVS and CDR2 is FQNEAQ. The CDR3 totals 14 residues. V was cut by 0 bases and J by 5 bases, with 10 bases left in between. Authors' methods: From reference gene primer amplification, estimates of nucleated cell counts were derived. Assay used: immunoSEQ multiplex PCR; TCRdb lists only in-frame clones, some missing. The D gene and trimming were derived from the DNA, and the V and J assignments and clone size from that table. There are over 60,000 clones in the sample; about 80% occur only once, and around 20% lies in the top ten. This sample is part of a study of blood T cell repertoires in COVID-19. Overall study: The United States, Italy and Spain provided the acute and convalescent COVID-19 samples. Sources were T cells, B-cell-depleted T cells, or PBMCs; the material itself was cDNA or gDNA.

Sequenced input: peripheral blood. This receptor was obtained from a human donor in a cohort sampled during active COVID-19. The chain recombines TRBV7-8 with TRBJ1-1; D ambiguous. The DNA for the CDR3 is TGTGCCAGCAGCTTAGCGTATGAGGGAACTGAAGCTTTCTTT. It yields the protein CASSLAYEGTEAFF.